The rows below give T cell receptor beta chains drawn from one sample of a study of response to subunit inactivated influenza vaccine. Each CDR3 protein is one row after TCRdb ran MiXCR on the RT-PCR reads. The table includes about 520,000 distinct CDR3 sequences, less than 30% detected once. The material was CD4+ T cells sorted from PBMCs, obtained around 5 days after vaccination. These receptors originate from a man aged 45-60 years who received an inactivated influenza vaccine. CDR3s include the opening cysteine and the closing phenylalanine or tryptophan. D genes are given only for firm matches. Size tells how often a clone was seen (once, few, many) or the class of an expanded clone, and some rows leave it out.

size,J,V,D,CDR3,DNA
few,TRBJ2-1,TRBV6-5,-,CASSYSLAAYNEQFF,TGTGCCAGCAGTTACTCGCTGGCGGCATACAATGAGCAGTTCTTC
-,TRBJ2-6,TRBV28,-,CASTGTESSGANVLTF,TGTGCCAGCACCGGGACGGAGAGCTCTGGGGCCAACGTCCTGACTTTC
-,TRBJ2-3,TRBV20-1,-,CSAAISTDTQYF,TGCAGTGCCGCGATCAGCACAGATACGCAGTATTTT
-,TRBJ2-2,TRBV20-1,TRBD2,CSARTSGRPGELFF,TGCAGTGCAAGGACTAGCGGGAGGCCCGGGGAGCTGTTTTTT
many,TRBJ2-5,TRBV2,-,CASSGSQETQYF,TGTGCCAGCAGTGGGTCGCAAGAGACCCAGTACTTC
few,TRBJ1-1,TRBV7-2,-,CASSLRWGGTNTEAFF,TGTGCCAGCAGCTTACGGTGGGGGGGAACGAACACTGAAGCTTTCTTT
-,TRBJ1-1,TRBV5-1,TRBD1,CASSTTGQEGAEAFF,TGCGCCAGCAGCACCACGGGACAGGAGGGAGCTGAAGCTTTCTTT
many,TRBJ2-3,TRBV29-1,TRBD2,CSVTGLAGLHTDTQYF,TGCAGCGTTACGGGACTAGCGGGACTCCACACAGATACGCAGTATTTT
-,TRBJ2-2,TRBV12-3/TRBV12-4,TRBD2,CASSRLAGATGELFF,TGTGCCAGCAGTAGACTAGCGGGAGCCACCGGGGAGCTGTTTTTT
-,TRBJ2-1,TRBV4-1,TRBD1,CASSKGQGTHNEQFF,TGCGCCAGCAGCAAAGGACAGGGGACTCACAATGAGCAGTTCTTC
-,TRBJ2-1,TRBV6-2/TRBV6-3,TRBD2,CASRSTSGLYNEQFF,TGTGCCAGCAGATCGACTAGCGGGCTTTACAATGAGCAGTTCTTC
-,TRBJ2-3,TRBV6-2/TRBV6-3,-,CASRGVTDTQYF,TGTGCCAGCAGGGGGGTCACAGATACGCAGTATTTT
-,TRBJ1-1,TRBV29-1,-,CSVEGGLAEAFF,TGCAGCGTTGAAGGGGGTCTGGCTGAAGCTTTCTTT
-,TRBJ2-2,TRBV9,-,CASSVGVQGHTGELFF,TGTGCCAGCAGCGTAGGGGTACAGGGCCACACCGGGGAGCTGTTTTTT
-,TRBJ1-1,TRBV29-1,-,CSVVWGLNTEAFF,TGCAGCGTTGTCTGGGGGCTCAACACTGAAGCTTTCTTT
-,TRBJ1-1,TRBV18,-,CASSPPLGSTEAFF,TGTGCCAGCTCACCACCGTTGGGATCAACTGAAGCTTTCTTT
-,TRBJ2-5,TRBV2,TRBD1,CASSEDRAGGLETQYF,TGTGCCAGCAGTGAAGATCGGGCAGGGGGCTTGGAGACCCAGTACTTC
-,TRBJ2-2,TRBV28,TRBD2,CATITGGQANTGELFF,TGTGCCACCATAACGGGAGGACAAGCGAACACCGGGGAGCTGTTTTTT
-,TRBJ1-5,TRBV6-1,-,CASRGYSNQPQHF,TGTGCCAGCAGGGGTTATAGCAATCAGCCCCAGCATTTT
-,TRBJ2-3,TRBV10-3,-,CAISGTDTQYF,TGTGCCATCAGTGGCACAGATACGCAGTATTTT
few,TRBJ2-3,TRBV4-2,-,CASSQHRVAQYF,TGTGCCAGCAGCCAACACAGGGTAGCGCAGTATTTT
-,TRBJ2-5,TRBV7-6,-,CASSAGTRQETQYF,TGTGCCAGCAGCGCCGGGACAAGACAAGAGACCCAGTACTTC
few,TRBJ2-7,TRBV28,-,CASTLQGRTGEQYF,TGTGCCAGCACTTTACAGGGGAGGACGGGGGAGCAGTACTTC
few,TRBJ2-1,TRBV7-2,-,CASRGGWVDSYNEQFF,TGTGCCAGCAGGGGGGGTTGGGTAGACTCCTACAATGAGCAGTTCTTC
-,TRBJ2-3,TRBV12-3/TRBV12-4,-,CASSLGDVLTDTQYF,TGTGCCAGCAGTCTGGGGGACGTACTCACAGATACGCAGTATTTT
-,TRBJ2-7,TRBV6-2/TRBV6-3,-,CASSQILEQYF,TGTGCCAGCAGTCAGATCCTGGAGCAGTACTTC
-,TRBJ2-5,TRBV29-1,-,CSVVQGRRETQYF,TGCAGCGTTGTACAAGGGCGGCGAGAGACCCAGTACTTC
-,TRBJ1-3,TRBV2,-,CTSCLQTPTASSGNTIYF,TGTACCAGCTGTTTACAAACTCCGACAGCCAGCTCTGGAAACACCATATATTTT
once,TRBJ2-5,TRBV14,TRBD2,CASSTGTRMYQETQYF,TGTGCCAGCAGCACAGGGACTAGGATGTACCAAGAGACCCAGTACTTC
few,TRBJ2-7,TRBV7-2,-,CASSLDGITYEQYF,TGTGCCAGCAGCTTAGACGGCATAACCTACGAGCAGTACTTC
-,TRBJ2-3,TRBV20-1,-,CSAASGGPTDTQYF,TGCAGTGCAGCTTCCGGGGGTCCCACAGATACGCAGTATTTT
few,TRBJ2-1,TRBV7-2,TRBD2,CASSSHPISGVNEQFF,TGTGCCAGCAGCTCCCACCCGATAAGCGGGGTAAATGAGCAGTTCTTC
-,TRBJ2-2,TRBV18,-,CASSPAAGTGELFF,TGTGCCAGCTCACCCGCCGCGGGGACCGGGGAGCTGTTTTTT
few,TRBJ1-2,TRBV12-3/TRBV12-4,-,CASSFYRRTNYGYTF,TGTGCCAGCAGTTTTTACAGGCGAACGAACTATGGCTACACCTTC
-,TRBJ2-1,TRBV25-1,TRBD2,CASSERLAEGNEQFF,TGTGCCAGCAGTGAACGACTAGCGGAGGGGAATGAGCAGTTCTTC
-,TRBJ2-1,TRBV20-1,TRBD2,CSACGTSGPLRDEQFF,TGCAGTGCTTGCGGGACTAGCGGGCCCCTCCGGGATGAGCAGTTCTTC
-,TRBJ2-7,TRBV28,TRBD1,CASSSPGQGHEQYF,TGTGCCAGCAGTTCGCCGGGACAGGGACACGAGCAGTACTTC
-,TRBJ2-1,TRBV20-1,-,CSARDWNSYNEQFF,TGCAGTGCTCGGGACTGGAACTCCTACAATGAGCAGTTCTTC
few,TRBJ2-1,TRBV10-3,TRBD2,CAISKTSGRASGNEQFF,TGTGCCATCTCCAAGACTAGCGGGAGGGCCAGCGGCAATGAGCAGTTCTTC
few,TRBJ1-6,TRBV6-2/TRBV6-3,TRBD1,CASTPTGTGHNSPLHF,TGTGCCAGCACCCCGACCGGGACAGGCCATAATTCACCCCTCCACTTT
few,TRBJ1-3,TRBV12-3/TRBV12-4,-,CASSPGGNTIYF,TGTGCCAGCAGTCCCGGTGGAAACACCATATATTTT
-,TRBJ2-7,TRBV5-1,-,CASSLDSGTRAYEQYF,TGCGCCAGCAGCTTGGACTCAGGGACGCGTGCCTACGAGCAGTACTTC
-,TRBJ1-1,TRBV7-9,TRBD1,CASTRTGWAFF,TGTGCCAGCACCCGGACAGGGTGGGCTTTCTTT
few,TRBJ2-1,TRBV12-3/TRBV12-4,TRBD1,CASSLWDRDSNEQFF,TGTGCCAGCAGTTTGTGGGACAGGGATAGCAATGAGCAGTTCTTC
-,TRBJ2-3,TRBV6-5,TRBD2,CASSYGLAADTQYF,TGTGCCAGCAGTTACGGACTAGCTGCAGATACGCAGTATTTT
few,TRBJ1-2,TRBV4-1,TRBD1,CASSPYGTGVDGYTF,TGCGCCAGCAGCCCCTACGGGACAGGAGTGGATGGCTACACCTTC
few,TRBJ2-7,TRBV28,-,CASSPGVRRSEQYF,TGTGCCAGCAGCCCTGGAGTTAGAAGGAGCGAGCAGTACTTC
few,TRBJ2-5,TRBV11-2,-,CASSFGWGLETQYF,TGTGCCAGCAGCTTCGGGTGGGGGCTTGAGACCCAGTACTTC
-,TRBJ2-3,TRBV5-6,-,CASSLAGVHTDTQYF,TGTGCCAGCAGCTTGGCAGGGGTCCACACAGATACGCAGTATTTT
-,TRBJ1-5,TRBV3-1,-,CASSDQGPLSNQPQHF,TGTGCCAGCAGCGACCAGGGTCCCCTTAGCAATCAGCCCCAGCATTTT
many,TRBJ2-7,TRBV6-2/TRBV6-3,TRBD2,CASSRATSGIVTYEQYF,TGTGCCAGCAGCAGGGCGACTAGCGGGATTGTCACCTACGAGCAGTACTTC
few,TRBJ2-1,TRBV6-5,-,CASSHGTALAYNEQFF,TGTGCCAGCAGTCACGGGACCGCACTAGCCTACAATGAGCAGTTCTTC
few,TRBJ1-5,TRBV12-3/TRBV12-4,-,CASSLGHPQHF,TGTGCCAGCAGTTTGGGTCATCCCCAGCATTTT
few,TRBJ2-1,TRBV10-3,-,CAISESGNEQFF,TGTGCCATCAGTGAGAGCGGCAATGAGCAGTTCTTC
few,TRBJ2-4,TRBV10-3,-,CAISESQAEQKNIQYF,TGTGCCATCAGTGAGTCGCAGGCCGAACAGAAGAACATTCAGTACTTC